This is a list of T cell receptor beta chains from one sample in a study of OX40 agonist ivuxolimab in advanced cancers. TCRdb's copy holds only in-frame clones and misses some; the assay was immunoSEQ multiplex PCR. The table includes tens of thousands of clones, roughly 92% detected once. This sample comprised CD4+ or CD8+ T cells sorted from blood, obtained in a trial of the OX40 agonist ivuxolimab. Every receptor here comes from an adult with an advanced solid tumor such as melanoma, head and neck, liver or kidney cancer. Both conserved end residues are trimmed from each CDR3. Each record gives: J gene, V gene, CDR3 protein.

TRBJ2-7,TRBV7-6,ASSHKTDHLH
TRBJ1-1,TRBV6-5,ASRKDRGYTEAF
TRBJ2-1,TRBV7-9,ASSPSGAEWNEQF
TRBJ1-2,TRBV6-6,ASSPGSGLLYGYT
TRBJ2-1,TRBV10-3,AISESGYNEQF
TRBJ1-1,TRBV15,ATSGARTENTEAF
TRBJ2-7,TRBV27,ASSLSGTGVEQY
TRBJ1-2,TRBV28,ASLRGGTSGGYT
TRBJ1-5,TRBV27,ASSLSSSNQPQH
TRBJ1-3,TRBV12-5,ASASLGLSSGNTIY
TRBJ1-4,TRBV6-5,ASSYSGIGEKLF
TRBJ2-1,TRBV4-3,ASSQERGRYEQF
TRBJ2-7,TRBV27,ASSLSSSGTIEQY
TRBJ2-4,TRBV2,ASSGEGLAKNIQY
TRBJ1-6,TRBV25-1,ASNPGGGSPLH
TRBJ2-1,TRBV5-5,ASSPTGGSSYNEQF
TRBJ1-2,TRBV14,ASSPYRGGNYGYT
TRBJ1-4,TRBV2,ASSGWAGQLNEKLF
TRBJ1-1,TRBV21-1,ASSKVNTEAF
TRBJ2-3,TRBV27,ASSSQRGLQATDTQY
TRBJ2-7,TRBV28,ASYSGQQY
TRBJ2-3,TRBV5-1,ASSFLGAGGPPDTQY
TRBJ2-7,TRBV15,ATSDRDQYEQY
TRBJ2-1,TRBV7-8,ASSPNPGPLPDEQF
TRBJ2-5,TRBV19,ASSIMGYQETQY
TRBJ2-7,TRBV7-8,ASSSTPGLAGGPSYEQY
TRBJ2-7,TRBV30,AWSNSSYEQY
TRBJ2-7,TRBV27,ASGAGSGYEQY
TRBJ2-7,TRBV5-1,ASSPRWGSYEQY
TRBJ2-7,TRBV27,ASSPLGGGSYEQY
TRBJ2-7,TRBV29-1,SVESPGTGGSSYEQY
TRBJ2-2,TRBV10-2,ASSEGSGGELF
TRBJ1-2,TRBV6-5,ASSERQGFNGYT
TRBJ1-1,TRBV6-5,ASSYSQGATEAF
TRBJ2-7,TRBV19,ASSIEGADSYEQY
TRBJ2-1,TRBV13,ASSTSGNYNEQF
TRBJ1-2,TRBV2,ASKTVYGYT
TRBJ2-3,TRBV5-1,ASSFWRGGLSGPSTDTQY
TRBJ1-2,TRBV9,ASSPGGLGYGYT
TRBJ1-3,TRBV11-2,ASSLEGNGGNTIY
TRBJ2-1,TRBV6-5,ASSYGAGGSNEQF
TRBJ2-1,TRBV13,ASSLDFGGLNEQF